The clone carrying this T cell receptor (beta chain) was recorded once. Germline values: CDR1 LGHDT, CDR2 YNNKEL (reference sequence). J gave up 0 bases and V 5 bases, and 12 bases lay outside the gene matches. This CDR3 is built from 17 residues. The data derive from a study of blood T cell repertoires in COVID-19. Per the original methods: From reference gene primer amplification, estimates of nucleated cell counts were derived. Clones were sequenced by immunoSEQ multiplex PCR, and TCRdb holds only the in-frame ones, with some missing. The V and J calls and clone size come from that table; D and trimming were worked out from the DNA. The sample carries 170,000 or so clones, 80% to 90% recorded once.

The TCR comes from a man aged 50 to 60 with active or convalescent COVID-19. Sequencing was carried out using peripheral blood. The V call is TRBV3-1 (or the pseudogene TRBV3-2), the J call TRBJ1-2; TRBD1 agrees at 7 bases. The CDR3 spells CASSLYDRVQANYGYTF. The CDR3 nucleotides are TGTGCCAGCAGCTTATACGACAGGGTTCAAGCTAACTATGGCTACACCTTC.